The rows below give T cell receptor beta chains drawn from one sample of a study of beta chain features in type 1 diabetes. The method was immunoSEQ multiplex PCR; TCRdb's version includes in-frame clones alone and lacks a portion of them. The sample records about 110,000 clones, approximately 39% being singletons. Sequenced material: stem cell memory CD4+ T cells from blood. These TCRs come from a woman under 30 in good health. The CDR3 runs from the conserved cysteine through the conserved F or W.

V gene	CDR3 length	J gene	CDR3 protein
TRBV7-2	15	TRBJ1-2	CASSLVRDRGLGYTF
TRBV5-1	14	TRBJ2-5	CASSPGGTQETQYF
TRBV7-2	14	TRBJ2-7	CASKPGTRAYEQYF
TRBV7-2	17	TRBJ2-6	CASSLWSSSSGANVLTF
TRBV5-1	15	TRBJ1-2	CASSSLGPFNYGYTF
TRBV2	12	TRBJ2-3	CASRTGMDTQYF
TRBV11-3	12	TRBJ2-7	CASSTQGHEQYF
TRBV29-1	15	TRBJ2-1	CSVITGTGTYNEQFF
TRBV6-6	14	TRBJ2-2	CASTPRQGTGELFF
TRBV5-5	17	TRBJ2-5	CASSFLPGQGTGETQYF
TRBV29-1	10	TRBJ2-1	CSVSGRALLF
TRBV11-2	11	TRBJ2-5	CASSFVETQYF
TRBV5-1	13	TRBJ2-7	CASSFKKLDEQYF
TRBV6-5	15	TRBJ2-1	CASSSSHSSYNEQFF
TRBV10-2	12	TRBJ1-2	CASTEGRLGYTF
TRBV28	15	TRBJ2-1	CASSFRDRSYNEQFF
TRBV2	16	TRBJ2-7	CASSESRTAPTYEQYF
TRBV9	13	TRBJ2-3	CASRGPSTDTQYF
TRBV28	12	TRBJ2-1	CASSRRLYEQFF
TRBV6-5	13	TRBJ1-2	CASKDRPYHGYTF
TRBV7-2	15	TRBJ1-2	CASSSIQGADYGYTF
TRBV6-5	13	TRBJ1-5	CASSYGGYQPQHF
TRBV4-2	17	TRBJ1-2	CASSQDPAIASFAGYTF
TRBV7-2	13	TRBJ2-5	CASSTTLQETQYF
TRBV6-1	15	TRBJ2-2	CASRSGTLNTGELFF
TRBV7-3	16	TRBJ2-1	CASSLGASGIYNEQFF
TRBV4-1	17	TRBJ2-1	CASSQGPGTSGSNEQFF
TRBV5-1	15	TRBJ1-5	CASSFGTGKDQPQHF
TRBV11-1	14	TRBJ2-3	CASSPGRATDTQYF
TRBV4-1	16	TRBJ2-7	CASSHPGTRGAYEQYF
TRBV7-8	13	TRBJ1-1	CASSLGGGTEAFF
TRBV5-1	15	TRBJ2-1	CASSLTSGTPNEQFF
TRBV7-2	16	TRBJ2-1	CASSFPGTRAYNEQFF
TRBV29-1	13	TRBJ1-1	CSVGTVMNTEAFF
TRBV18	13	TRBJ1-5	CASSLQGDQPQHF
TRBV5-4	15	TRBJ2-3	CASSSKREDTDTQYF
TRBV6-1	13	TRBJ1-2	CASRETGGPGYTF
TRBV11-2	13	TRBJ2-5	CASSSGQMETQYF
TRBV30	11	TRBJ1-2	CAGGWPGGYTF
TRBV28	12	TRBJ1-5	CASRLIGQPQHF
TRBV5-1	18	TRBJ1-1	CASSRAEYWTALNTEAFF
TRBV9	13	TRBJ1-5	CASSVGYGQPQHF
TRBV7-8	15	TRBJ1-5	CASSLASPSSQPQHF
TRBV27	14	TRBJ2-4	CASSLGLAYNIQYF
TRBV6-6	16	TRBJ2-3	CASSYGWAGGRDTQYF
TRBV19	13	TRBJ1-1	CASNQGIGPEAFF
TRBV5-1	16	TRBJ2-2	CASSWGPVTNTGELFF
TRBV7-3	17	TRBJ2-3	CASSAALAGDLTDTQYF